Listed below are T cell receptor beta chains from one sample, sequenced in a study of T cells in Graves' hyperthyroidism and ophthalmopathy. In TCRdb, the multiplex PCR reads were re-called with MiXCR into one record per CDR3 protein. This table has about 350,000 distinct CDR3 sequences, around 18% appearing once. The specimen was blood. The receptors here all came from a woman aged 40 to 50 with Graves' ophthalmopathy. Both conserved end residues are part of each CDR3. The D gene is left open where the match is weak. Clone size is stated in some rows and not others, as once, few, many or a class when expanded.

TRBJ2-7 . TRBV28 many TGTGCCAGCAGTTTACGGGGGGGACAGGCCGTATCCTACGAGCAGTACTTC CASSLRGGQAVSYEQYF
TRBJ1-2 . TRBV24-1 . TGTGCCACCAGCCACGCCCGGGACACAGAACGAGACTATGGCTACACCTTC CATSHARDTERDYGYTF
TRBJ2-2 . TRBV6-1 few TGTGCCAGCAGGGGAGCGGGACAGCTAAACACCGGGGAGCTGTTTTTT CASRGAGQLNTGELFF
TRBJ2-7 . TRBV28 many TGTGCCAGCAGCCCAAAGAGCCCTAAGAGAGTAGACCCTTACGAGCAGTACTTC CASSPKSPKRVDPYEQYF
TRBJ1-1 . TRBV7-9 many TGTGCCAGCAGATTCGGGGCGAACACTGAAGCTTTCTTT CASRFGANTEAFF
TRBJ2-2 . TRBV30 . TGTGCCTGGAGTGACAGGGTCAACACCGGGGAGCTGTTTTTT CAWSDRVNTGELFF
TRBJ2-7 . TRBV20-1 many TGCAGTGCTAGACGGGACATTTCCTACGAGCAGTACTTC CSARRDISYEQYF
TRBJ2-2 TRBD2 TRBV4-3 many TGCGCCAGCAGCCAAGGAAGCGGGAGGGCCGTTTACGGGGAGCTGTTTTTT CASSQGSGRAVYGELFF
TRBJ2-2 . TRBV6-1 many TGTGCCAGCAGTGAATTTAGGGTGACAACCGGGGAGCTGTTTTTT CASSEFRVTTGELFF
TRBJ2-6 . TRBV6-1 . TGTGCCAGCAGGGCGGGCCCCTCTGGGGCCAACGTCCTGACTTTC CASRAGPSGANVLTF
TRBJ2-5 TRBD2 TRBV6-5 few TGTGCCAGCAGTTACGGGACTAGGGAGACCCAGTACTTC CASSYGTRETQYF
TRBJ2-5 . TRBV6-5 many TGTGCCAGCAGTTACTTTGCAGGGCAAGAGACCCAGTACTTC CASSYFAGQETQYF
TRBJ2-1 . TRBV12-5 many TGTGCTAGTGGTTTGGAGACTCGGACTATCTACAATGAGCAGTTCTTC CASGLETRTIYNEQFF
TRBJ2-5 . TRBV11-2 few TGTGCCAGCAGCTTAGGATTTATAAACCAAGAGACCCAGTACTTC CASSLGFINQETQYF
TRBJ2-7 TRBD2 TRBV13 many TGTGCCAGCAGCCTAACCGGGACTAGCGGCTACGAGCAGTACTTC CASSLTGTSGYEQYF
TRBJ2-7 TRBD2 TRBV6-1 . TGTGCCAGCAGCCCCAGCGGGGAGTTCTACGAGCAGTACTTC CASSPSGEFYEQYF
TRBJ1-5 . TRBV27 many TGTGCCAGCAGTCCGGATCGACAGGTCCTAAATCAGCCCCAGCATTTT CASSPDRQVLNQPQHF
TRBJ2-5 . TRBV7-9 many TGTGCCAGCAGCCCGAAAAAGCGGATCCAAGAGACCCAGTACTTC CASSPKKRIQETQYF
TRBJ2-7 TRBD2 TRBV27 many TGTGCCAGCAGTTCGATAGCGGGAGAACGCTACGAGCAGTACTTC CASSSIAGERYEQYF
TRBJ1-1 TRBD1 TRBV7-2 many TGTGCCAGCAGCCCTGACAGGGGGACGACTGAAGCTTTCTTT CASSPDRGTTEAFF
TRBJ2-5 . TRBV18 many TGTGCCAGCTCACCTAATTTGGAGACCCAGTACTTC CASSPNLETQYF
TRBJ1-1 . TRBV12-3/TRBV12-4 many TGTGCCAGCACCCGAGGGGGGGGCGCGACGAACACTGAAGCTTTCTTT CASTRGGGATNTEAFF
TRBJ2-2 . TRBV6-5 many TGTGCCAGCAGTCCGTATGGAGGACAGCCCATATCGAACACCGGGGAGCTGTTTTTT CASSPYGGQPISNTGELFF
TRBJ2-7 TRBD2 TRBV27 many TGTGCCAGCAGTTCCATAGCGGGAACCTACGAGCAGTACTTC CASSSIAGTYEQYF
TRBJ2-7 TRBD1 TRBV6-1 . TGTGCCAGCATCGCCGGGACAGCAACCTACGAGCAGTACTTC CASIAGTATYEQYF
TRBJ1-1 . TRBV28 once TGTGCCAGCTCCATGACGGGTTCCGGGCACACTGAAGCTTTCTTT CASSMTGSGHTEAFF
TRBJ2-2 TRBD1 TRBV19 many TGTGCCAGTAGTATTAAAGGGACAGGGGTTGCTATCGGGGAGCTGTTTTTT CASSIKGTGVAIGELFF
TRBJ1-1 TRBD1 TRBV27 many TGTGCCAGCAGTTTTAGTGGTAGGGGGCTGAACACTGAAGCTTTCTTT CASSFSGRGLNTEAFF
TRBJ1-1 . TRBV20-1 many TGCAGTGCTAGTATTCCGGGGGGCACTGAAGCTTTCTTT CSASIPGGTEAFF
TRBJ2-7 . TRBV6-2/TRBV6-3 . TGTGCCAGCAGCCAAGTAAGAGGCGAGCAGTACTTC CASSQVRGEQYF
TRBJ2-3 TRBD2 TRBV12-3/TRBV12-4 few TGTGCCAGCAGTTTAGGTCCGGGACTAGCGGGAGAGGGCGGCACAGATACGCAGTATTTT CASSLGPGLAGEGGTDTQYF
TRBJ2-6 . TRBV2 . TGTGCCAGACAGGTGTCCGGGGCCAACGTCCTGAATTTC CARQVSGANVLNF
TRBJ2-7 TRBD2 TRBV27 few TGTGCCAGCAGCCGCCGACTAGCGGGGGACCCTATAAAATACGAGCAGTACTTC CASSRRLAGDPIKYEQYF
TRBJ1-6 . TRBV6-1 few TGTGCCAGCAGTCGATCGGGGGGGGCGACTATTAATTCACCCCTCCACTTT CASSRSGGATINSPLHF
TRBJ2-7 . TRBV6-5 many TGTGCCAGCAGTTCGGGTGACTACTACGAGCAGTACTTC CASSSGDYYEQYF
TRBJ1-1 TRBD1 TRBV20-1 many TGCAGTGCTAAGATGACAGGGCTTTTGTTAGGCCTAGGAGAAGCTTTCTTT CSAKMTGLLLGLGEAFF
TRBJ2-5 . TRBV7-8 many TGTGCCAGCAGCTTAGACGGACGCCCAGGGGAGACCCAGTACTTC CASSLDGRPGETQYF
TRBJ1-1 . TRBV6-1 many TGTGCCAGCAGTGAAGCGCTTCGGGCAGGGGTACGGAACACTGAAGCTTTCTTT CASSEALRAGVRNTEAFF
TRBJ1-1 . TRBV6-1 . TGTGCCAGCACTGAACCTCTATTGTTTGCGGGGGCTGAAGCTTTCTTT CASTEPLLFAGAEAFF
TRBJ1-3 . TRBV14 many TGTGCCAGCAGCCCGGTGGGGTACTCTGGAAACACCATATATTTT CASSPVGYSGNTIYF
TRBJ2-2 TRBD2 TRBV5-1 many TGCGCCAGCAGCTTGGACGGGGGGAGAGGGGAGCTGTTTTTT CASSLDGGRGELFF